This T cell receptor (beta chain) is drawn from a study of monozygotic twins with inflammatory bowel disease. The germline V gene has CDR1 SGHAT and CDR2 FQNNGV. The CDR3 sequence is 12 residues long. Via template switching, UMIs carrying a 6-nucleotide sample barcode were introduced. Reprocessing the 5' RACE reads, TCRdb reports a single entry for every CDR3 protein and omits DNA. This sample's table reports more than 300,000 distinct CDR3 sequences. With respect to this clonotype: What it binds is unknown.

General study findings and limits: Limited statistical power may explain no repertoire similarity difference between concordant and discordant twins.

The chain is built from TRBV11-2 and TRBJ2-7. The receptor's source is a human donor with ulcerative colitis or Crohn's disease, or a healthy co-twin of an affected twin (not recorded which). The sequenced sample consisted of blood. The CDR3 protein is CASSFITYEQYF.